One and the same sample provided the 27 T cell receptor beta chains below, sequenced in a study of T cells in Graves' hyperthyroidism and ophthalmopathy. Amplification of TCR beta CDR3 regions was performed using RNA transcripts as template. Carried out on the TCR CDR3, a first-round RT-PCR used the HTBI primer set. A single record per CDR3 protein comes from TCRdb applying MiXCR to the multiplex PCR reads. The sample carries 600,000 to 850,000 distinct CDR3 sequences, 18% recorded once. Material: blood. These receptors were taken from a woman aged 45-65 years with Graves' hyperthyroidism that later progressed to Graves' ophthalmopathy.

This clonotype has at least ten counts. The J gene is TRBJ1-6, the V gene TRBV11-2; 7 bases fit TRBD1. This CDR3 has 17 residues. Looked up from germline, CDR1 is SGHAT and CDR2 is FQNNGV. V lost 3 bases to trimming and J lost 7 bases; unmatched junction nucleotides: 12. This chain's CDR3 is CASSLSGRTGTNSPLHF. The CDR3 coding sequence is TGTGCCAGCAGCTTGAGTGGGAGGACAGGAACCAATTCACCCCTCCACTTT.

The chain has TRBV20-1 and TRBJ2-3, with 9 bases fitting TRBD2. Trimming cost V 3 bases and J 4 bases; bases outside gene matches: 8. Germline-derived CDR1 and CDR2 are DFQATT and SNEGSKA (reference sequence). The CDR3 extends over 15 amino acids. The chain's CDR3 is CSASWAGGASDTQYF. Here the CDR3 DNA reads TGCAGTGCTAGTTGGGCGGGGGGGGCTTCAGATACGCAGTATTTT.

The genes are TRBV2 and TRBJ2-7; 11 bases line up with TRBD2. CDR1 is SNHLY, CDR2 FYNNEI, per germline. V was pared by 7 bases and J by 9 bases, with 11 bases of the junction left unmatched. The CDR3 has 14 residues. The CDR3 here is CASTVAGGSPGQYF. CDR3 in DNA: TGTGCCAGCACCGTAGCGGGGGGGTCCCCCGGGCAGTACTTC. The full variable domain, in which reference TRBV2 and TRBJ2-7 provide the parts outside the CDR3, is EPEVTQTPSHQVTQMGQEVILRCVPISNHLYFYWYRQILGQKVEFLVSFYNNEISEKSEIFDDQFSVERPDGSNFTLKIRSTKLEDSAMYFCASTVAGGSPGQYFGPGTRLTVT.

The chain joins TRBV5-1 to TRBJ1-1; no clear D. The CDR3 is made up of 13 amino acids. Germline CDR1 SGHRS, CDR2 YFSETQ. Trimming stripped 4 bases from V and 7 bases from J, with 14 bases between. The CDR3 here is CASSPSSNGEAFF. CDR3 DNA: TGCGCCAGCAGCCCCTCGTCCAATGGTGAAGCTTTCTTT.

Many counts were recorded for this clonotype. The V call is TRBV29-1, the J call TRBJ1-1; D perhaps matches TRBD1 (5 bases). The V end was cut by 3 bases, the J end by 0 bases, with 8 bases between. The CDR3 has 13 residues. Germline V CDR1 and CDR2: SQVTM, ANQGSEA. In nucleotides, the CDR3 is TGCAGCGTTGAGGGGGGAATGAACACTGAAGCTTTCTTT. Its protein is CSVEGGMNTEAFF. Looking up the rest from reference TRBV29-1 and TRBJ1-1 gives the full variable domain: SAVISQKPSRDICQRGTSLTIQCQVDSQVTMMFWYRQQPGQSLTLIATANQGSEATYESGFVIDKFPISRPNLTFSTLTVSNMSPEDSSIYLCSVEGGMNTEAFFGQGTRLTVV.

This clonotype was seen only a few times. This chain joins TRBV11-3 and TRBJ2-1, with D perhaps matching TRBD2 (5 bases). This CDR3 contains 15 residues. V lost 4 bases and J lost 0, with 10 bases in between. Germline V gene data show CDR1 as SGHNT and CDR2 as YENEEA. CDR3 coding DNA: TGTGCCAGCAGCTCGGGATCGAGCTCCTACAATGAGCAGTTCTTC. It translates to CASSSGSSSYNEQFF.

Ten or more counts support this clonotype. The rearrangement links TRBV18 to TRBJ1-1; D remains ambiguous. V was cut by 2 bases and J by 5 bases, with 15 bases left in between. CDR3 length: 15 residues. Germline V lookup: CDR1 KGHSH, CDR2 LQKENI. In DNA, the CDR3 is TGTGCCAGCTCACCATCCGAGGGAATGGGGACTGAAGCTTTCTTT. It translates to CASSPSEGMGTEAFF.

This clonotype was seen more than once but under ten times. This chain joins TRBV9 and TRBJ1-2; TRBD1 matches 9 bases. CDR1 is SGDLS and CDR2 is YYNGEE in the germline V gene. The CDR3 consists of 16 residues. V shed 3 bases and J 4 bases; nucleotides not matched to a gene: 10. CDR3: CASSDEGTGLSYGYTF. CDR3 bases: TGTGCCAGCAGCGATGAGGGGACAGGGTTGAGCTATGGCTACACCTTC.

This clonotype was recorded a few times. This chain joins TRBV2 and TRBJ2-3; a possible D gene is TRBD2 (6 bases). Germline CDR1 reads SNHLY; CDR2 reads FYNNEI. Between the trimmed V and J ends, which lost 2 bases and 3 bases, there was a span of 6 bases. The CDR3 has 13 amino acids. Written as DNA, the CDR3 is TGTGCCAGCAGTGAACTAGCGACAGATACGCAGTATTTT. It is translated as CASSELATDTQYF.

The V call is TRBV20-1, the J call TRBJ2-1, with 11 nucleotides matching TRBD2. V lost 4 bases, J lost 6 bases, and 5 bases stayed unmatched. The CDR3 runs 14 residues. Germline-derived CDR1 and CDR2 are DFQATT and SNEGSKA (reference sequence). The CDR3 spells CSANSGRASNEQFF. The CDR3 DNA follows: TGCAGTGCTAATAGCGGGAGGGCATCCAATGAGCAGTTCTTC.

About this clonotype: A much larger clone sits a single nucleotide away, making a read error possible. The missing conserved phenylalanine or tryptophan at the end of this CDR3 makes a read error likely. The V call is TRBV5-1, the J call TRBJ1-2; possibly TRBD1 for D (5 bases). Germline lookup yields CDR1 SGHRS and CDR2 YFSETQ. Between the trimmed V and J ends, which lost 6 bases and 3 bases, there was a span of 15 bases. The CDR3 runs to 14 residues. The CDR3 protein is CASKTGGLDYGYTV. As DNA, the CDR3 is TGCGCCAGCAAAACAGGAGGGCTCGACTATGGCTACACCGTC.

This clonotype has just a few counts. The chain has TRBV6-5 and TRBJ1-3; D not resolved. CDR1 is MNHEY, CDR2 SVGAGI, per germline. The CDR3 has 14 amino acids. The V gene lost 0 bases and the J gene lost 0 bases, with 3 bases spanning the gap. The CDR3 DNA is TGTGCCAGCAGTTACTCGAGCTCTGGAAACACCATATATTTT. This gives the protein CASSYSSSGNTIYF.

This clonotype turned up a few times. The chain links TRBV2 to TRBJ2-5, with D possibly being TRBD2 (6 bases). Germline V lookup: CDR1 SNHLY, CDR2 FYNNEI. The germline V and J ends were trimmed by 5 bases and 4 bases, with 14 bases remaining between them. CDR3 size: 14 residues. CDR3 bases: TGTGCCAGCAGTAGGAGTCTGCGGGGAGAGACCCAGTACTTC. Amino acids: CASSRSLRGETQYF.

This clonotype was picked up a small number of times. The genes are TRBV7-8 and TRBJ1-2, with D unclear. The V gene's germline CDR1 is SGHVS and CDR2 FQNEAQ. There are 15 residues in the CDR3. Trimming cost V 1 base and J 2 bases, with 11 bases left between them. The DNA of the CDR3 is TGTGCCAGCAGCTTAGAGGTCCGACTCAACTATGGCTACACCTTC. Protein: CASSLEVRLNYGYTF.

This clonotype has just a few counts. This rearrangement joins TRBV5-1 to TRBJ1-1; D may be TRBD1 (5 bases). The CDR3 has 14 residues. Germline CDR1 SGHRS, CDR2 YFSETQ. With 5 bases removed from V and 1 base from J, the gap between germline ends came to 12 bases. CDR3 residues: CASRIIQENTEAFF. The CDR3 DNA follows: TGCGCCAGCAGAATAATACAGGAGAACACTGAAGCTTTCTTT.

This rearrangement joins TRBV7-9 to TRBJ1-2; D not resolved. Trimming pared 8 bases from V and 2 bases from J, leaving 15 bases between. Germline V CDR1 and CDR2: SEHNR, FQNEAQ (reference sequence). This CDR3 is built from 14 residues. The CDR3 DNA reads as TGTGCCAGCGCCCCCTCGGGCAGAAACTATGGCTACACCTTC. Amino acid sequence: CASAPSGRNYGYTF.

Many counts were recorded for this clonotype. V is TRBV27 and J is TRBJ2-1; 11 bases match TRBD1. The junction had 9 bases not matched to a gene; V was cut back by 5 bases and J by 3 bases. CDR1 MNHEY and CDR2 SMNVEV come from the germline V gene (reference sequence). The CDR3 is made up of 17 amino acids. The DNA for the CDR3 is TGTGCCAGCAGTCGGACAGGGGGCGCGGGGGTCTACAATGAGCAGTTCTTC. Amino acids: CASSRTGGAGVYNEQFF.

The J gene is TRBJ1-6, the V gene TRBV20-1; 7 nucleotides align to TRBD1. With V trimmed by 1 base and J by 8 bases, 5 bases remained unmatched. CDR1 and CDR2 from the germline V gene are DFQATT and SNEGSKA (reference sequence). This CDR3 comprises 14 residues. In nucleotides, the CDR3 is TGCAGTGCTAGAGTGACAGGGAACGATTCACCCCTCCACTTT. Amino acids: CSARVTGNDSPLHF.

This clonotype has at least ten counts. The gene calls are TRBV5-1 and TRBJ1-1; the D gene is possibly TRBD1 (5 bases). Germline assignment: CDR1 SGHRS and CDR2 YFSETQ. The CDR3 runs to 17 residues. The V end was cut by 0 bases, the J end by 5 bases, with 20 bases between. CDR3 nucleotides: TGCGCCAGCAGCTTGGTCCCAGGGTTCAGTAAATGGACTGAAGCTTTCTTT. Amino acid sequence: CASSLVPGFSKWTEAFF.

The table lists this clonotype with many counts. The V call is TRBV20-1, the J call TRBJ2-3; weak D call: TRBD2 (5 bases). The CDR3 is made up of 13 amino acids. V lost 5 bases and J 2 bases, leaving 11 bases between the germline ends. Germline V gene sequence: CDR1 DFQATT, CDR2 SNEGSKA (reference sequence). CDR3 loop: CSADATNTDTQYF. CDR3 DNA: TGCAGTGCTGATGCGACTAACACAGATACGCAGTATTTT.

V usage is TRBV7-3 and J usage is TRBJ2-2; 8 bases align to TRBD1. Losses at the gene ends were 5 bases for V and 6 bases for J; bases not matched to a gene: 5. CDR1 and CDR2 (germline): SGHTA, FQGTGA. The CDR3 runs to 14 residues. CDR3 protein: CASSPKDRAGELFF. Written as DNA, the CDR3 is TGTGCCAGCAGCCCTAAGGACAGGGCCGGGGAGCTGTTTTTT.

V is TRBV6-6 and J is TRBJ1-5, with a possible D match to TRBD1 (5 bases). V was clipped by 4 bases and J by 7 bases, with 11 bases between them. Germline-derived CDR1 and CDR2 are MNHNY and SVGAGI (reference sequence). The CDR3 contains 13 residues. CDR3 DNA sequence: TGTGCCAGCAGTTTCTCGAAGGGGCAGCCCCAGCATTTT. Translated: CASSFSKGQPQHF.

The V gene is TRBV20-1, the J gene TRBJ1-2, with a weak D call TRBD1 (6 bases). Trimming removed 0 bases from V and 4 bases from J, with 12 bases in between. This CDR3 is 14 amino acids long. CDR1 is DFQATT and CDR2 is SNEGSKA in the germline V gene (reference sequence). CDR3 residues: CSARDPTGSYGYTF. The CDR3 DNA follows: TGCAGTGCTAGAGATCCGACAGGAAGCTATGGCTACACCTTC.

This clonotype was counted at least ten times. V and J are TRBV12-3 or TRBV12-4 and TRBJ1-1; D remains ambiguous. V lost 3 bases, J lost 1 base, and 6 bases lay in between. The CDR3 runs 13 residues. CDR3 region: CASSFGKNTEAFF. CDR3 nucleotides: TGTGCCAGCAGTTTCGGTAAGAACACTGAAGCTTTCTTT.

This clonotype was recorded a few times. The chain uses TRBV30 and TRBJ2-7; 7 nucleotides align to TRBD2. After removal of 4 bases from V and 1 base from J, the junction contained 7 bases not matched to a gene. Germline CDR1 and CDR2: GTSNPN and SVGIG (reference sequence). This CDR3 contains 14 residues. CDR3 nucleotide sequence: TGTGCCTGGAAGCCGGGAGGATGGTCCTACGAGCAGTACTTC. This translates into CAWKPGGWSYEQYF.

This clonotype was detected many times. The chain uses TRBV12-3 or TRBV12-4 and TRBJ2-1; 10 bases are shared with TRBD2. This CDR3 spans 16 amino acids. Trimming cost V 4 bases and J 4 bases; bases outside gene matches: 7. The CDR3 sequence is CASSSTGLASYNEQFF. DNA for the CDR3: TGTGCCAGCAGTTCCACGGGACTAGCGTCATACAATGAGCAGTTCTTC.

This clonotype occurred a few times. The chain employs TRBV20-1 and TRBJ1-2; unclear D gene. Germline V gives CDR1 DFQATT, CDR2 SNEGSKA (reference sequence). Trimming shortened V by 2 bases and J by 0 bases, and 13 bases separated the two germline ends. This CDR3 region has 15 residues. DNA for the CDR3: TGCAGTGCTAGATTTTCCCAGGAAACTAACTATGGCTACACCTTC. It yields the protein CSARFSQETNYGYTF.